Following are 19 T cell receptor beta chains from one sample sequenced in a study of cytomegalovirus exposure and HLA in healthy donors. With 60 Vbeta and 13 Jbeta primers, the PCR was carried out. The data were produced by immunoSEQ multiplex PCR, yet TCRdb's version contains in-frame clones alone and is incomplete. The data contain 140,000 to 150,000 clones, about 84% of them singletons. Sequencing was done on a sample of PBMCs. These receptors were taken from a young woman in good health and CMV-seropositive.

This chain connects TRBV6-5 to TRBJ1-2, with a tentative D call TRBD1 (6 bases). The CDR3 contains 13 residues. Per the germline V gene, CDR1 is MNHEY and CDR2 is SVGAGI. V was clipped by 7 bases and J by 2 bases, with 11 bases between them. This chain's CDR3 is CASTHRDNYGYTF. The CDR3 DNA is TGTGCCAGCACCCACAGGGACAACTATGGCTACACCTTC.

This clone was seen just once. Here the CDR3 DNA reads TGTGCCAGCAGCAAAGGGGGGGAGAGGAGTCAGCCCCAGCATTTT. It yields the protein CASSKGGERSQPQHF. The V gene is TRBV21-1, the J gene TRBJ1-5. TRBV21-1 is recorded as a pseudogene. This CDR3 spans 15 amino acids.

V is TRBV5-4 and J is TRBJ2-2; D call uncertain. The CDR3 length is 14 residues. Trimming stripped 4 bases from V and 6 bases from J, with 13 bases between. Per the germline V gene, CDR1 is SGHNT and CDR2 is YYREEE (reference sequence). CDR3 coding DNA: TGTGCCAGCAGCAGTCAGATCTCCGCCGGGGAGCTGTTTTTT. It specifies CASSSQISAGELFF.

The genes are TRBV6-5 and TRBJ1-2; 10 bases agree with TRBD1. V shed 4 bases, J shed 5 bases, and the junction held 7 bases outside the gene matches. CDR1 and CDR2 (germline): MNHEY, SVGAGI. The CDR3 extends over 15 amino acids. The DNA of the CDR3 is TGTGCCAGCAGTTCGGCCGGGACAGGGGTTTATGGCTACACCTTC. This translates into CASSSAGTGVYGYTF.

The CDR3 nucleotides read TGTGCCAGCAGAGGAACCCAGGCCACTGAAGCTTTCTTT. Its protein is CASRGTQATEAFF. This chain uses TRBV6-1 with TRBJ1-1; D remains unclear. The CDR3 has 13 residues. Germline values: CDR1 MNHNS, CDR2 SASEGT. Trimming stripped 6 bases from V and 4 bases from J, with 12 bases between.

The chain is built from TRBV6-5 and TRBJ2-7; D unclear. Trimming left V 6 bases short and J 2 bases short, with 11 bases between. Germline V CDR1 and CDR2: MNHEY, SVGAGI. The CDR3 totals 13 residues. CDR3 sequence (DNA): TGTGCCAGCAGCCTCTCTAAGACCTACGAGCAGTACTTC. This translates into CASSLSKTYEQYF.

The DNA of the CDR3 is TGTGCCAGCAGCGCCCTGGGGGGACACTATGGCTACACCTTC. It codes for CASSALGGHYGYTF. This chain joins TRBV9 and TRBJ1-2, with TRBD1 as a possible D gene (5 bases). Trimming stripped 3 bases from V and 3 bases from J, with 12 bases between. The CDR3 extends over 14 amino acids. From germline, CDR1 is SGDLS and CDR2 YYNGEE.

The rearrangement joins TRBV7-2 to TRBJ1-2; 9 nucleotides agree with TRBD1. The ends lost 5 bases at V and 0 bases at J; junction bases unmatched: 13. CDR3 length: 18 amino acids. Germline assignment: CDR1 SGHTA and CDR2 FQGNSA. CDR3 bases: TGTGCCAGCAGCGTCTCCGGGACAGGGTTCTTATCTAACTATGGCTACACCTTC. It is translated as CASSVSGTGFLSNYGYTF.

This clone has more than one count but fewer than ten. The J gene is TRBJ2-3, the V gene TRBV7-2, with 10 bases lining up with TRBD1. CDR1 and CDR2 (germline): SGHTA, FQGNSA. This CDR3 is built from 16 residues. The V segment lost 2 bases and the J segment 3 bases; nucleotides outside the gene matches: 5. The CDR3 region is CASSLSGGQGTDTQYF. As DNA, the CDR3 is TGTGCCAGCAGCTTATCCGGGGGACAGGGGACAGATACGCAGTATTTT. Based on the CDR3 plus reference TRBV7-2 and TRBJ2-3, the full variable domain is GAGVSQSPSNKVTEKGKDVELRCDPISGHTALYWYRQSLGQGLEFLIYFQGNSAPDKSGLPSDRFSAERTGGSVSTLTIQRTQQEDSAVYLCASSLSGGQGTDTQYFGPGTRLTVL.

This CDR3 reads CASSQRTGWGEKLFF. The CDR3 nucleotides are TGTGCCAGCAGCCAGAGGACAGGGTGGGGGGAAAAACTGTTTTTT. The chain employs TRBV13 and TRBJ1-4; 8 bases line up with TRBD1. Germline assignment: CDR1 PRHDT and CDR2 FYEKMQ (reference sequence). V was clipped by 5 bases and J by 8 bases; unmatched bases: 10. This CDR3 spans 15 amino acids.

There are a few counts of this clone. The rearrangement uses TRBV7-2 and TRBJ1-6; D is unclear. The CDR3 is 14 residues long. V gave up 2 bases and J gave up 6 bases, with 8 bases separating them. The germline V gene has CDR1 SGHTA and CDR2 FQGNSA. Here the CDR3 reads CASSLRGFNSPLHF. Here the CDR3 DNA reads TGTGCCAGCAGCTTACGAGGGTTTAATTCACCCCTCCACTTT. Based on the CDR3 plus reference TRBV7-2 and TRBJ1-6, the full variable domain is GAGVSQSPSNKVTEKGKDVELRCDPISGHTALYWYRQSLGQGLEFLIYFQGNSAPDKSGLPSDRFSAERTGGSVSTLTIQRTQQEDSAVYLCASSLRGFNSPLHFGNGTRLTVT.

The CDR3 DNA reads TGTGCCATCAGCTTAGCGGGGGGGCTGTACAATGAGCAGTTCTTC. This gives the protein CAISLAGGLYNEQFF. The chain is built from TRBV10-3 and TRBJ2-1; 11 bases match TRBD2. The V segment lost 6 bases and the J segment 4 bases; nucleotides outside the gene matches: 5. Germline V CDR1 and CDR2: ENHRY, SYGVKD. This CDR3 is 15 amino acids long.

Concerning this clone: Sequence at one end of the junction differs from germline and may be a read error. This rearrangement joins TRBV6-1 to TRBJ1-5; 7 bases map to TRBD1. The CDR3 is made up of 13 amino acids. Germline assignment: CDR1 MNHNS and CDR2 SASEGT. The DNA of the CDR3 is TGTGCCAGCAGCCAGACAGGGAGTCAGGCCCAGCATTTT. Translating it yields CASSQTGSQAQHF.

DNA for the CDR3: TGTGCTAGTGGTTTGTCGACAGCAACTAATGAAAAACTGTTTTTT. This translates into CASGLSTATNEKLFF. V gene TRBV12-5 combines with J gene TRBJ1-4, with D perhaps matching TRBD1 (5 bases). This CDR3 region has 15 residues. Germline-derived CDR1 and CDR2 are LGHNT and FRNRAP. V dropped 2 bases and J dropped 0 bases, with 7 bases sitting between them.

The CDR3 coding sequence is TGTGCCAGCAGCCCCCTGGGGGGTATGCCTGGGGGGGAGCTGTTTTTT. Translation: CASSPLGGMPGGELFF. The V and J genes are TRBV5-6 and TRBJ2-2; D may be TRBD2 (6 bases). This CDR3 spans 16 amino acids. Trimming took off 4 bases at V and 8 bases at J, with 21 bases between the two ends. Germline V gene data show CDR1 as SGHDT and CDR2 as YYEEEE.

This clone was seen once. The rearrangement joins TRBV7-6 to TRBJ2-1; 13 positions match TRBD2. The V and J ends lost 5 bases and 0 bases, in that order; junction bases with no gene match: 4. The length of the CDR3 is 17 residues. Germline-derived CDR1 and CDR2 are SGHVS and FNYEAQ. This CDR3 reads CASSIGLAGDSYNEQFF. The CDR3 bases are TGTGCCAGCAGCATCGGACTAGCGGGGGACTCCTACAATGAGCAGTTCTTC.

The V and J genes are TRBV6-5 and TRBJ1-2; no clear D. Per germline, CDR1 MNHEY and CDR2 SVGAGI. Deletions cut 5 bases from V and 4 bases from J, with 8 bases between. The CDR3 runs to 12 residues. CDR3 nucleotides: TGTGCCAGCAGTCCTGAGCGCTATGGCTACACCTTC. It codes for CASSPERYGYTF.

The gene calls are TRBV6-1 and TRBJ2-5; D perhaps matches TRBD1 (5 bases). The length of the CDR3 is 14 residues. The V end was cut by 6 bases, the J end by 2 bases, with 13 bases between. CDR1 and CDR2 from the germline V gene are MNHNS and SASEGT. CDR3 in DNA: TGTGCCAGCAGCCTGACAGCCTTACAAGAGACCCAGTACTTC. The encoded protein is CASSLTALQETQYF.

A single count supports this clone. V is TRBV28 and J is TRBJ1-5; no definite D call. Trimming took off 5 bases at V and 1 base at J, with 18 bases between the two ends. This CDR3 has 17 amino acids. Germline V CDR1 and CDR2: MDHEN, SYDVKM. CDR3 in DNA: TGTGCCAGCAGTCCTTTGAGCGGTGGAGGAAGCAATCAGCCCCAGCATTTT. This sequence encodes CASSPLSGGGSNQPQHF.